Below are 10 T cell receptor beta chains sequenced from a single sample in a study of blood T cell repertoires in COVID-19. Produced via immunoSEQ multiplex PCR; TCRdb's table is partial and in-frame only. This table has about 80,000 clones, 78% appearing once. The sample taken for sequencing was peripheral blood. All receptors derive from a human donor in a cohort sampled during active COVID-19.

The rearrangement joins TRBV5-6 to TRBJ2-1; 9 bases match TRBD1. The CDR3 runs to 14 residues. Germline trimming cut 4 bases from V and 7 bases from J; bases unmatched to any gene: 6. CDR1 SGHDT and CDR2 YYEEEE come from the germline V gene. The CDR3 reads CASSARDRVNEQFF. CDR3 nucleotide sequence: TGTGCCAGCAGCGCCCGGGACAGGGTGAATGAGCAGTTCTTC.

The chain joins TRBV10-3 to TRBJ1-4; D possibly corresponds to TRBD1 (6 bases). Trimming cost V 4 bases and J 7 bases, with 16 bases left between them. Germline V gene lookup returns CDR1 ENHRY and CDR2 SYGVKD. The CDR3 consists of 15 residues. CDR3 sequence reads: CAISGRQGTFEKLFF. For the CDR3, the DNA is TGTGCCATCAGTGGACGCCAGGGGACATTTGAAAAACTGTTTTTT.

V usage is TRBV27 and J usage is TRBJ1-4; D gene unclear. The J call is doubtful: the DNA matches TRBJ2-2 better. CDR3 length: 12 residues. Germline CDR1 and CDR2: MNHEY and SMNVEV (reference sequence). For the CDR3, the DNA is TGTGCCAGCAGTTCCCCCGGGGGGGAGCTGTTTTTT. Translating gives CASSSPGGELFF.

The genes are TRBV19 and TRBJ2-7, with 7 bases fitting TRBD1. Per germline, CDR1 LNHDA and CDR2 SQIVND (reference sequence). The V and J ends lost 5 bases and 2 bases, in that order; junction bases with no gene match: 6. The CDR3 extends over 14 amino acids. The CDR3 sequence: CASSPGTATYEQYF. The CDR3 nucleotides are TGTGCCAGTAGTCCCGGGACAGCTACCTACGAGCAGTACTTC.

The chain links TRBV12-2 to TRBJ2-4; the tabulated D call, TRBD2, remains unverified against the DNA. TRBV12-2 is a documented pseudogene. This CDR3 is built from 15 residues. In nucleotides, the CDR3 is TGTGCAAGTCGCTTCCCGCGCGGGAGGGGAAACATTCAGTACTTC. This encodes CASRFPRGRGNIQYF.

This clone was seen just once. This chain links TRBV7-8 with TRBJ1-6; 12 positions agree with TRBD1. Germline CDR1 SGHVS, CDR2 FQNEAQ. The J segment lost 6 bases and the V segment lost 5 bases, leaving 11 bases of the junction unmatched. CDR3 size: 18 residues. CDR3 sequence: CASSITGQGASGNSPLHF. The CDR3 bases are TGTGCCAGCAGCATTACGGGACAGGGGGCGTCGGGTAATTCACCCCTCCACTTT.

The genes are TRBV7-2 and TRBJ1-6; 7 bases agree with TRBD1. The V gene's germline CDR1 is SGHTA and CDR2 FQGNSA. V trimming: 3 bases; J trimming: 8 bases; junction bases outside the gene matches: 4. CDR3 length: 14 residues. CDR3 nucleotide sequence: TGTGCCAGCAGCTTCGACAGGGACTATTCACCCCTCCACTTT. This codes for CASSFDRDYSPLHF.

This chain joins TRBV30 and TRBJ2-7; 7 bases are shared with TRBD1. The V segment lost 3 bases and the J segment 0 bases; nucleotides outside the gene matches: 14. CDR1 and CDR2 from the germline V gene are GTSNPN and SVGIG (reference sequence). The CDR3 runs 17 residues. CDR3 amino acids: CAWRGIKTGASSYEQYF. The CDR3 DNA sequence: TGTGCCTGGAGGGGAATCAAAACAGGGGCCAGCTCCTACGAGCAGTACTTC.

The chain links TRBV28 to TRBJ2-3; D is perhaps TRBD2 (5 bases). Germline assignment: CDR1 MDHEN and CDR2 SYDVKM. V was clipped by 11 bases and J by 0 bases, with 18 bases between them. CDR3 size: 15 residues. CDR3 nucleotide sequence: TGTGCCGCCAAGGGCGGAGGAGCTAGCACAGATACGCAGTATTTT. It encodes CAAKGGGASTDTQYF.

This chain uses TRBV2 with TRBJ2-5; unclear D gene. V dropped 8 bases and J dropped 2 bases, with 12 bases sitting between them. This CDR3 contains 13 residues. Germline V gives CDR1 SNHLY, CDR2 FYNNEI. CDR3: CASLPTSQETQYF. The CDR3 DNA follows: TGTGCCAGCCTCCCGACTTCTCAAGAGACCCAGTACTTC.